A single sample is the source of the 29 T cell receptor beta chains below, sequenced in a study of identical twins. TCRdb recomputed calls from the 5' RACE reads with MiXCR, one row per CDR3 protein. The table shows 1.5 million to 2 million distinct CDR3 sequences, with less than 40% occurring only once. Source material: cord blood. These receptors all stem from a newborn girl in good health.

Written as DNA, the CDR3 is TGTGCCAGCAGTGAGGCAGCTAATCAGCCCCAGCATTTT. As protein: CASSEAANQPQHF. This sequence joins TRBV6-1 and TRBJ1-5, with D uncertain. This CDR3 spans 13 amino acids. CDR1 and CDR2 from the germline V gene are MNHNS and SASEGT. Trimming cost V 3 bases and J 4 bases, with 7 bases left between them.

The table lists this clonotype with a few counts. This chain joins TRBV27 and TRBJ2-7; possible D gene TRBD1, 5 bases. V shed 1 base and J shed 2 bases, with 12 bases lying between them. The germline CDR1 and CDR2 sequences are MNHEY and SMNVEV (reference sequence). CDR3 length equals 15 residues. As DNA, the CDR3 is TGTGCCAGCAGTTTATTATGGGGCGGAGCCTACGAGCAGTACTTC. This codes for CASSLLWGGAYEQYF.

This clonotype was seen a few times. The chain is built from TRBV7-9 and TRBJ1-4; TRBD1 matches at 7 bases. CDR3 length: 15 residues. The J segment lost 6 bases and the V segment lost 7 bases, leaving 11 bases of the junction unmatched. The germline gives CDR1 SEHNR, CDR2 FQNEAQ (reference sequence). The CDR3 is CASTPRGQRDEKLFF. DNA of the CDR3: TGTGCCAGCACCCCCCGGGGACAGAGGGATGAAAAACTGTTTTTT.

Concerning this clonotype itself: The junction does not match germline at one end; this may be a read error. This chain joins TRBV5-1 and TRBJ1-5; no clear D. The CDR3 spans 16 residues. Germline values: CDR1 SGHRS, CDR2 YFSETQ. CDR3 nucleotides: TGCGCCAGCAGCTTGGGTATACCCTATAGCAATCAGCCCCAGCCTTTT. Protein: CASSLGIPYSNQPQPF.

This clonotype was counted a few times. This chain connects TRBV2 to TRBJ2-7; no firm D call. Germline V gene data show CDR1 as SNHLY and CDR2 as FYNNEI. The CDR3 contains 13 residues. Deletions cut 3 bases from V and 3 bases from J, with 9 bases between. CDR3 bases: TGTGCCAGCAGTGAGAATGGCCTCTACGAGCAGTACTTC. This gives the protein CASSENGLYEQYF.

This clonotype was counted a few times. The V and J genes are TRBV14 and TRBJ1-1; D remains unclear. Trimming pared 1 base from V and 3 bases from J, leaving 6 bases between. Per germline, CDR1 SGHDN and CDR2 FVKESK. This CDR3 contains 13 residues. For the CDR3, the DNA is TGTGCCAGCAGCCAAGGACAACACACTGAAGCTTTCTTT. Amino acid sequence: CASSQGQHTEAFF.

CDR3 sequence (DNA): TGTGCCAGCAGTTTTGGATCGAACGGCGGCCCACATACGCAGTATTTT. As protein: CASSFGSNGGPHTQYF. The chain is built from TRBV12-3 or TRBV12-4 and TRBJ2-3, with D hard to call. The V and J ends lost 3 bases and 7 bases respectively, with 20 bases between them. The CDR3 is made up of 16 amino acids.

This clonotype has only a few counts. V is TRBV4-2 and J is TRBJ1-4; D not resolved. The length of the CDR3 is 15 residues. V lost 1 base, J lost 0 bases, and 6 bases lay in between. Germline assignment: CDR1 LGHNA and CDR2 YNFKEQ. The CDR3 coding sequence is TGTGCCAGCAGCCAAGCCCCCACAACTAATGAAAAACTGTTTTTT. It is translated as CASSQAPTTNEKLFF.

This clonotype was observed a few times. The chain carries TRBV4-1 and TRBJ1-1; weak D call: TRBD1 (5 bases). V was clipped by 0 bases and J by 4 bases, with 15 bases between them. The CDR3 totals 16 residues. Germline CDR1 is MGHRA and CDR2 is YSYEKL. The CDR3 spells CASSQEGRILATEAFF. The CDR3 DNA follows: TGCGCCAGCAGCCAAGAGGGGCGGATTTTGGCCACTGAAGCTTTCTTT.

This clonotype was observed a few times. This rearrangement joins TRBV6-2 or TRBV6-3 to TRBJ2-5; D call uncertain. The CDR3 has 11 residues. V was clipped by 6 bases and J by 13 bases, with 15 bases between them. The V gene's germline CDR1 is MNHEY and CDR2 SVGEGT. The CDR3 protein is CASSNSGRRYF. For the CDR3, the DNA is TGTGCCAGCAGCAACTCCGGTCGCAGGTACTTC.

This clonotype was seen a handful of times. The chain has TRBV20-1 and TRBJ1-2; TRBD1 matches 7 bases. The CDR3 is 15 amino acids. The germline CDR1 and CDR2 sequences are DFQATT and SNEGSKA (reference sequence). V shed 3 bases and J 4 bases; nucleotides not matched to a gene: 11. The DNA for the CDR3 is TGCAGTGCTAGGGTCCGAGACAGGGCCTTCTATGGCTACACCTTC. Protein: CSARVRDRAFYGYTF.

In its sample, this clonotype was seen a few times. V is TRBV28 and J is TRBJ2-3; D tentatively fits TRBD1 or TRBD2 (5 bases each). Trimming stripped 10 bases from V and 0 bases from J, with 14 bases between. CDR1 MDHEN and CDR2 SYDVKM come from the germline V gene. The CDR3 sequence is 14 residues long. The CDR3 DNA reads as TGTGCCACCAAGAGGGGTCTTAGCACAGATACGCAGTATTTT. Translated, it gives CATKRGLSTDTQYF. The full variable domain, in which reference TRBV28 and TRBJ2-3 provide the parts outside the CDR3, is DVKVTQSSRYLVKRTGEKVFLECVQDMDHENMFWYRQDPGLGLRLIYFSYDVKMKEKGDIPEGYSVSREKKERFSLILESASTNQTSMYLCATKRGLSTDTQYFGPGTRLTVL.

The V gene is TRBV6-6, the J gene TRBJ2-1; 10 bases are shared with TRBD2. This CDR3 has 16 residues. Trimming took 0 bases from V and 4 from J; bases not matched to a gene: 3. From germline, CDR1 is MNHNY and CDR2 SVGAGI (reference sequence). CDR3 DNA sequence: TGTGCCAGCAGTTACTCGATTAGCGGGGGGTACAATGAGCAGTTCTTC. Amino acids: CASSYSISGGYNEQFF.

The chain combines TRBV9 with TRBJ2-3; D is perhaps TRBD2 (6 bases). The CDR3 covers 15 residues. The germline V gene has CDR1 SGDLS and CDR2 YYNGEE. The V gene lost 4 bases and the J gene lost 0 bases, with 12 bases spanning the gap. The CDR3 region is CASSPIAASTDTQYF. The CDR3, as DNA: TGTGCCAGCAGCCCAATAGCGGCTAGCACAGATACGCAGTATTTT. The full variable domain, with the rest looked up from reference TRBV9 and TRBJ2-3, is DSGVTQTPKHLITATGQRVTLRCSPRSGDLSVYWYQQSLDQGLQFLIQYYNGEERAKGNILERFSAQQFPDLHSELNLSSLELGDSALYFCASSPIAASTDTQYFGPGTRLTVL.

The rearrangement uses TRBV10-3 and TRBJ1-6; TRBD1 aligns across 7 bases. CDR1 ENHRY and CDR2 SYGVKD come from the germline V gene. Losses at the gene ends were 7 bases for V and 5 bases for J; bases not matched to a gene: 8. The CDR3 runs to 15 residues. The CDR3 sequence: CAIIDREKNNSPLHF. The CDR3 DNA reads as TGTGCCATCATTGACAGGGAAAAAAATAATTCACCCCTCCACTTT.

This clonotype was counted a few times. The chain carries TRBV10-3 and TRBJ1-5; tentative D call: TRBD1 (5 bases). The CDR3 has 14 amino acids. The germline V and J ends were trimmed by 2 bases and 4 bases, with 9 bases remaining between them. CDR1 is ENHRY, CDR2 SYGVKD, per germline. The CDR3: CAISETQDNQPQHF. The DNA of the CDR3 is TGTGCCATCAGTGAGACACAGGATAATCAGCCCCAGCATTTT.

V and J are TRBV6-5 and TRBJ2-1, with TRBD2 matching 7 bases. J was trimmed by 8 bases and V by 4 bases; bases with no gene match: 17. Germline CDR1 and CDR2: MNHEY and SVGAGI. This CDR3 contains 17 residues. This CDR3 is CASSLSGSGRDDDEQFF. The CDR3 nucleotides are TGTGCCAGCAGTTTATCTGGTAGCGGGCGGGATGACGATGAGCAGTTCTTC.

This chain uses TRBV10-3 with TRBJ2-3, with D perhaps given as TRBD1 or TRBD2 (5 bases each). Germline lookup yields CDR1 ENHRY and CDR2 SYGVKD. Deletions cut 2 bases from V and 7 bases from J, with 13 bases between. The CDR3 consists of 14 residues. The CDR3 DNA is TGTGCCATCAGTGAGCCCCGGGACCCGAATACGCAGTATTTT. Translation gives CAISEPRDPNTQYF.

The V gene is TRBV5-6, the J gene TRBJ2-5; a possible D gene is TRBD2 (6 bases). The germline CDR1 and CDR2 sequences are SGHDT and YYEEEE. V gave up 0 bases and J gave up 5 bases, with 14 bases separating them. The CDR3 runs 15 residues. Here the CDR3 reads CASSLDFGRGETQYF. CDR3 sequence (DNA): TGTGCCAGCAGCTTGGATTTCGGGAGAGGGGAGACCCAGTACTTC.

This clonotype was counted between two and nine times. The rearrangement links TRBV2 to TRBJ2-6; 10 bases match TRBD2. This CDR3 has 19 amino acids. CDR1 SNHLY and CDR2 FYNNEI come from the germline V gene. J gave up 1 base and V 5 bases, and 11 bases lay outside the gene matches. This CDR3 is CASSPPRTSGLSGANVLTF. Written as DNA, the CDR3 is TGTGCCAGCAGTCCCCCTCGGACTAGCGGATTATCTGGGGCCAACGTCCTGACTTTC.

DNA of the CDR3: TGCAGTGCTCGCGGGACAGGGTTTAACACTGAAGCTTTCTTT. Protein product: CSARGTGFNTEAFF. The rearrangement uses TRBV20-1 and TRBJ1-1, with TRBD1 identical over 9 bases. This CDR3 has 14 amino acids. Per the germline V gene, CDR1 is DFQATT and CDR2 is SNEGSKA (reference sequence). The V and J ends lost 5 bases and 2 bases, in that order; junction bases with no gene match: 6.

This clonotype was observed many times. The chain combines TRBV29-1 with TRBJ1-1; 12 bases are a match to TRBD1. Per the germline V gene, CDR1 is SQVTM and CDR2 is ANQGSEA. This CDR3 has 17 residues. V trimming: 0 bases; J trimming: 3 bases; junction bases outside the gene matches: 8. Here the CDR3 reads CSVEEWDRGQGDTEAFF. CDR3 bases: TGCAGCGTTGAAGAGTGGGACAGGGGGCAGGGGGACACTGAAGCTTTCTTT. The full variable domain, its missing parts supplied by reference TRBV29-1 and TRBJ1-1, is SAVISQKPSRDICQRGTSLTIQCQVDSQVTMMFWYRQQPGQSLTLIATANQGSEATYESGFVIDKFPISRPNLTFSTLTVSNMSPEDSSIYLCSVEEWDRGQGDTEAFFGQGTRLTVV.

This clonotype has more than one count but fewer than ten. The chain recombines TRBV27 with TRBJ2-3; D gene unclear. There are 15 residues in the CDR3. CDR1 and CDR2 (germline): MNHEY, SMNVEV (reference sequence). Trimming pared 1 base from V and 0 bases from J, leaving 8 bases between. The CDR3 DNA is TGTGCCAGCAGTTTATACGGCAGGAGCACAGATACGCAGTATTTT. Translation: CASSLYGRSTDTQYF.

On this clonotype itself: Likely a read error: the CDR3 ends without its conserved phenylalanine or tryptophan. The V and J genes are TRBV20-1 and TRBJ2-4; no reliable D call. This CDR3 is built from 10 residues. Trimming shortened V by 5 bases and J by 3 bases, and 2 bases separated the two germline ends. Germline V gives CDR1 DFQATT, CDR2 SNEGSKA (reference sequence). This CDR3 reads CSAVKNIQYL. CDR3 in DNA: TGCAGTGCTGTCAAAAACATTCAGTACCTC.

This clonotype was detected only a few times. The J gene is TRBJ1-2, the V gene TRBV7-2; TRBD1 aligns across 7 bases. The CDR3 is 16 residues long. Germline V lookup: CDR1 SGHTA, CDR2 FQGNSA. V trimming: 1 base; J trimming: 5 bases; junction bases outside the gene matches: 10. The CDR3 DNA is TGTGCCAGCAGCTTAGTGGGACAGCCTAGGCGGTATGGCTACACCTTC. It specifies CASSLVGQPRRYGYTF.

This chain connects TRBV10-3 to TRBJ2-1; perhaps TRBD2 as D (5 bases). The J call is in doubt because the DNA end fits TRBJ2-7 better. The CDR3 runs to 15 residues. Germline loops: CDR1 ENHRY, CDR2 SYGVKD. The CDR3 is CAIDIERTSYNEQYF. As DNA, the CDR3 is TGTGCCATCGATATTGAGCGGACTTCCTACAATGAGCAGTACTTC.

To note about this clonotype: The germline gene is not matched at one end of the junction; a read error may be the cause. The rearrangement links TRBV9 to TRBJ2-5, with D unclear. There are 13 residues in the CDR3. Germline V lookup: CDR1 SGDLS, CDR2 YYNGEE. In DNA form, the CDR3 reads TGTGCCAGCATCGTAGACGCCCAAGAGACCCAGTACTTC. Amino acid sequence: CASIVDAQETQYF.

This clonotype has more than one count but fewer than ten. V and J are TRBV5-1 and TRBJ2-3; 7 bases fit TRBD2. Germline trimming cut 4 bases from V and 0 bases from J; bases unmatched to any gene: 5. The V gene's germline CDR1 is SGHRS and CDR2 YFSETQ. This CDR3 is 15 amino acids long. CDR3 sequence: CASSASGSSTDTQYF. DNA for the CDR3: TGCGCCAGCAGCGCTAGCGGCTCTAGCACAGATACGCAGTATTTT.

This chain connects TRBV4-2 to TRBJ1-4, with D unclear. The CDR3 runs 14 residues. V lost 4 bases to trimming and J lost 3 bases, with 9 bases between them. From germline, CDR1 is LGHNA and CDR2 YNFKEQ. The CDR3 sequence: CASSPDPANEKLFF. CDR3 nucleotide sequence: TGTGCCAGCAGCCCCGACCCCGCTAATGAAAAACTGTTTTTT.